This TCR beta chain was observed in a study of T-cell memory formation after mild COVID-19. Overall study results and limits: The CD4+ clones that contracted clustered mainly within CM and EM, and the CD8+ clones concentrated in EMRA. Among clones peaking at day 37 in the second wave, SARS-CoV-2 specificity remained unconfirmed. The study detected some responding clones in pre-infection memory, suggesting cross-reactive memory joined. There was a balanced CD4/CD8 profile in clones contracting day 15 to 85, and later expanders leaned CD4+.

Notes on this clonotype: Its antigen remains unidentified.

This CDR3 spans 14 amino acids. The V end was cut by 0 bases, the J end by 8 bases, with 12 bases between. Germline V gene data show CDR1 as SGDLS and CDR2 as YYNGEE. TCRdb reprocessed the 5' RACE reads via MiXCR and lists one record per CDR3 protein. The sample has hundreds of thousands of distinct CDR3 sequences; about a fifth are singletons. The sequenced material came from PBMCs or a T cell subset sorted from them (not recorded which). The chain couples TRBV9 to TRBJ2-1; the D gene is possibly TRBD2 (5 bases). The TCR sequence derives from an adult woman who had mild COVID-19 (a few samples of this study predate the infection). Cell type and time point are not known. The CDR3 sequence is CASSVVASIDEQFF. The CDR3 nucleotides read TGTGCCAGCAGCGTAGTGGCTAGCATCGATGAGCAGTTCTTC.